This T cell receptor beta chain appears in the sequencing data of a study of beta chain features in type 1 diabetes. Findings of the study overall: The naive, central memory and Treg TCRB repertoires showed an apparent similarity that was greater among patients than among healthy donors.

Investigators reverse transcribed all isolated RNA, so they sequenced expressed TCRB transcripts. Some clones are missing from TCRdb's copy, which holds only in-frame ones; the method was immunoSEQ multiplex PCR. This sample has roughly 230,000 clones, with 9.6% found just once. The trim removed 1 base at V and 2 bases at J, leaving 11 bases unmatched. CDR3 length equals 18 residues. Germline V gives CDR1 LNHNV, CDR2 YYDKDF (reference sequence). As concerns this clone: What it binds is unknown.

The TCR sequence derives from a woman aged 18-29 years in good health. What was sequenced was naive CD4+ T cells from blood. The chain couples TRBV15 to TRBJ2-7; 10 nucleotides align to TRBD1. As DNA, the CDR3 is TGTGCCACCAGCAGAGGGCCGGGACAGGGGACGCTCGCCTACGAGCAGTACTTC. Protein product: CATSRGPGQGTLAYEQYF.